This T cell receptor (beta chain) was documented in a study of T cell responses to AZD1222 COVID-19 vaccine. CDR1 is SEHNR, CDR2 FQNEAQ, per germline (reference sequence). The CDR3 runs 16 residues. V shed 2 bases and J 4 bases; nucleotides not matched to a gene: 8. Overall study results and limits: Increased Spike-specific TCR breadth and depth were observed after two AZD1222 doses. Spike regions recognized by vaccine-associated CD4 TCRs spanned the protein, led by 160-218 and 743-854. Reportedly, close to half of spike-specific TCRs are directed against unmutated variant regions. Only five to seven AZD1222 recipients tested seropositive at baseline.

Measured with immunoSEQ multiplex PCR; TCRdb has only the in-frame clones, and not every one. This sample has 82,000 or so clones; over 90% occur once, and the top ten carry approximately 5.2%. A remark on this clone: As yet, its antigen is unknown.

This sample comprised peripheral blood, obtained on day 0 of AZD1222 vaccination. The TCR comes from an adult in good health. This chain connects TRBV7-9 to TRBJ2-3, with 8 bases aligning to TRBD2. The DNA of the CDR3 is TGTGCCAGCAGCTTACTTAGCGGGGCTGGCGCAGATACGCAGTATTTT. It codes for CASSLLSGAGADTQYF.